Following are 28 T cell receptor beta chains from one sample sequenced in a study of vaccination and CD4 T cells after COVID-19 (dated by TCRdb to 2021 to 2024). The sample's treatment or condition label, in plain terms: roughly ten-day PBMC culture with coronavirus spike peptide pools or control peptides (ViraFEST assay). These receptors' antigens are unknown. The receptor library was made with PCR. These reads were obtained on an Illumina iSeq 100. DNA from cultured CD4+ T cells underwent TCR sequencing with the Oncomine TCR Beta short-read assay at the Johns Hopkins FTIC core. TCRdb's own reprocessing of the public reads used fastp at Q25 and MiXCR and kept productive beta chains. All rows with the same CDR3 protein become a single entry with the most common DNA and genes. The sample table holds about 21,000 distinct CDR3 sequences, of which 35% to 40% were seen once. Roughly 5% of the sample belongs to the ten largest clones.

Specimen: CD4+ T cells from blood, cultured in vitro, collected before SARS-CoV-2 vaccination. These receptors were collected from a human donor who had recovered from COVID-19.

In this sample, this clonotype turned up a few times. This chain uses TRBV6-1 with TRBJ2-6; 10 nucleotides line up with TRBD2. The CDR3 contains 16 residues. CDR1 MNHNS and CDR2 SASEGT come from the germline V gene. The trim removed 8 bases at V and 2 bases at J, leaving 6 bases unmatched. CDR3 protein: CASSLSGRAGANVLTF. CDR3 DNA: TGTGCCAGCTCCCTAAGCGGGAGGGCTGGGGCCAACGTCCTGACTTTC.

The rearrangement joins TRBV30 to TRBJ2-2; D call uncertain. Trimming pared 0 bases from V and 1 base from J, leaving 6 bases between. Germline values: CDR1 GTSNPN, CDR2 SVGIG (reference sequence). The CDR3 extends over 14 amino acids. The CDR3 spells CAWSVSENTGELFF. In nucleotides, the CDR3 is TGTGCCTGGAGTGTATCCGAGAACACCGGGGAGCTGTTTTTT.

The rearrangement uses TRBV20-1 and TRBJ1-1; D perhaps matches TRBD1 (6 bases). The V and J ends lost 5 bases and 5 bases respectively, with 18 bases between them. The germline CDR1 and CDR2 sequences are DFQATT and SNEGSKA (reference sequence). This CDR3 spans 14 amino acids. CDR3: CSAFWGGGVTEAFF. CDR3 coding DNA: TGCAGTGCTTTTTGGGGGGGCGGGGTTACTGAAGCTTTCTTT.

This clonotype has a handful of counts. The chain joins TRBV29-1 to TRBJ2-2; 10 bases align to TRBD1. CDR3 size: 14 residues. Germline loops: CDR1 SQVTM, CDR2 ANQGSEA. CDR3 loop: CGVRQGADTGELFF. The DNA of the CDR3 is TGCGGAGTCCGACAGGGGGCGGACACCGGGGAGCTGTTTTTT.

The CDR3 here is CASSDYRVGTEAFF. The CDR3 DNA reads as TGTGCCAGCAGCGATTACAGGGTGGGCACTGAAGCTTTCTTT. The genes are TRBV6-1 and TRBJ1-1; D possibly corresponds to TRBD1 (6 bases). Trimming shortened V by 6 bases and J by 4 bases, and 15 bases separated the two germline ends. The CDR3 runs 14 residues. CDR1 MNHNS and CDR2 SASEGT come from the germline V gene.

The gene calls are TRBV21-1 and TRBJ2-7; the DNA was not compared with TRBD2, the D call given in the table. TRBV21-1 is annotated as a pseudogene. The CDR3 has 16 residues. The CDR3 DNA is TGTGCCTACGGACTAGCGGGGGTCCTACTCTCCTGCGAGCAGTACTTC. It is translated as CAYGLAGVLLSCEQYF.

The chain links TRBV28 to TRBJ1-1, with unresolved D. CDR1 is MDHEN and CDR2 is SYDVKM in the germline V gene. The CDR3 is made up of 15 amino acids. Between the trimmed V and J ends, which lost 4 bases and 4 bases, there was a span of 16 bases. Here the CDR3 reads CASSSREIRITEAFF. The CDR3 DNA follows: TGTGCCAGCAGTTCTAGGGAAATCAGGATCACTGAAGCTTTCTTT.

In its sample, this clonotype was seen once. The chain links TRBV28 to TRBJ2-7, with unresolved D. Germline V gives CDR1 MDHEN, CDR2 SYDVKM. V was clipped by 6 bases and J by 5 bases, with 11 bases between them. The CDR3 totals 12 residues. The CDR3 reads CASSIYRDEQYF. The CDR3 DNA is TGTGCCAGCAGCATATATAGGGACGAGCAGTACTTC.

The chain joins TRBV6-1 to TRBJ1-3; possible D gene TRBD1, 6 bases. Trimming took 6 bases from V and 4 from J, leaving 16 bases between them. Germline lookup yields CDR1 MNHNS and CDR2 SASEGT. The CDR3 has 15 amino acids. CDR3 sequence (DNA): TGTGCCAGCAGACCCGGGGGGGCAGGGGGAAACACCATATATTTT. It encodes CASRPGGAGGNTIYF.

The chain's CDR3 is CASSDLLQVLGSGELFF. CDR3 nucleotide sequence: TGTGCCAGTAGTGATTTACTACAGGTCCTCGGGAGCGGGGAGCTGTTTTTT. The V gene is TRBV19, the J gene TRBJ2-2; maybe TRBD2 (6 bases). V was cut by 5 bases and J by 7 bases, with 23 bases left in between. This CDR3 contains 17 residues. CDR1 and CDR2 (germline): LNHDA, SQIVND (reference sequence).

This clonotype has just a few counts. The chain carries TRBV29-1 and TRBJ2-3, with D hard to call. The germline V gene encodes CDR1 SQVTM and CDR2 ANQGSEA. This CDR3 region has 10 residues. Trimming shortened V by 7 bases and J by 3 bases, and 5 bases separated the two germline ends. Here the CDR3 reads CSAGTDTQYF. The CDR3 DNA reads as TGCAGCGCCGGGACAGATACGCAGTATTTT.

The rearrangement uses TRBV6-2 or TRBV6-3 and TRBJ2-5; 9 bases map to TRBD1. From germline, CDR1 is MNHEY and CDR2 SVGEGT. The CDR3 loop spans 16 amino acids. Unmatched junction bases numbered 9, after V lost 6 bases and J lost 1 base. The chain's CDR3 is CASSPGTGWGQETQYF. The CDR3 DNA reads TGTGCCAGCAGCCCCGGGACAGGGTGGGGCCAAGAGACCCAGTACTTC.

V usage is TRBV12-3 or TRBV12-4 and J usage is TRBJ1-1; D not certain. The CDR3 sequence is 14 residues long. The V end lost 5 bases, the J end lost 5 bases, and 15 bases lay between the germline ends. The CDR3 is CASSNEILGTEAFF. The CDR3 bases are TGTGCCAGCAGTAACGAGATTCTTGGAACTGAAGCTTTCTTT.

The V call is TRBV5-1, the J call TRBJ2-7, with a tentative D call TRBD1 (6 bases). Trimming left V 2 bases short and J 3 bases short, with 12 bases between. Per germline, CDR1 SGHRS and CDR2 YFSETQ. This CDR3 has 14 amino acids. This CDR3 reads CASSFRQANYEQYF. CDR3 bases: TGCGCCAGCAGCTTCCGACAGGCCAACTACGAGCAGTACTTC.

The V gene is TRBV28, the J gene TRBJ1-1; maybe TRBD1 (5 bases). The germline V and J ends were trimmed by 5 bases and 5 bases, with 21 bases remaining between them. Per germline, CDR1 MDHEN and CDR2 SYDVKM. This CDR3 has 16 amino acids. DNA for the CDR3: TGTGCCAGCAGTGGACCAGGGAATGATTTGGGTACTGAAGCTTTCTTT. This encodes CASSGPGNDLGTEAFF.

The genes are TRBV27 and TRBJ1-4; the match to TRBD1 covers 8 bases. The CDR3 extends over 17 amino acids. The germline CDR1 and CDR2 sequences are MNHEY and SMNVEV (reference sequence). The ends lost 5 bases at V and 3 bases at J; junction bases unmatched: 11. CDR3 DNA sequence: TGTGCCAGCAGTGCCCTCGGACAGGGCGGGGCTAATGAAAAACTGTTTTTT. It is translated as CASSALGQGGANEKLFF.

The sample holds a few counts of this clonotype. The chain combines TRBV6-5 with TRBJ1-1; D is uncertain. The germline V gene has CDR1 MNHEY and CDR2 SVGAGI. The CDR3 extends over 15 amino acids. Deletions cut 0 bases from V and 5 bases from J, with 13 bases between. The CDR3 spells CASSYSGPDGTEAFF. The CDR3 bases are TGTGCCAGCAGTTACTCTGGGCCCGACGGGACTGAAGCTTTCTTT.

J is TRBJ2-4 and V is TRBV20-1; D uncertain. V lost 1 base and J 2 bases, leaving 6 bases between the germline ends. In germline, CDR1 is DFQATT, CDR2 SNEGSKA (reference sequence). This CDR3 has 13 amino acids. CDR3 protein: CSARVGTKNIQYF. CDR3 bases: TGCAGTGCTAGAGTGGGCACCAAAAACATTCAGTACTTC.

V usage is TRBV7-2 and J usage is TRBJ2-1; D possibly uses TRBD1 or TRBD2 (5 bases each). CDR3 length: 14 amino acids. CDR1 SGHTA and CDR2 FQGNSA come from the germline V gene. Trimming left V 5 bases short and J 7 bases short, with 15 bases between. CDR3 sequence (DNA): TGTGCCAGCAGCCTCGGGGACCCCCAGAATGAGCAGTTCTTC. This sequence encodes CASSLGDPQNEQFF. The full variable domain, rest sourced from reference TRBV7-2 and TRBJ2-1, is GAGVSQSPSNKVTEKGKDVELRCDPISGHTALYWYRQSLGQGLEFLIYFQGNSAPDKSGLPSDRFSAERTGGSVSTLTIQRTQQEDSAVYLCASSLGDPQNEQFFGPGTRLTVL.

This clonotype occurred once. The V and J genes are TRBV29-1 and TRBJ1-4; D possibly corresponds to TRBD1 (5 bases). The germline V and J ends were trimmed by 3 bases and 7 bases, with 18 bases remaining between them. The germline gives CDR1 SQVTM, CDR2 ANQGSEA. CDR3 size: 15 residues. The DNA of the CDR3 is TGCAGCGTTGACGTGGGCGTTGGGGGTAGTGAAAAACTGTTTTTT. This gives the protein CSVDVGVGGSEKLFF. The whole variable domain, filled in from reference TRBV29-1 and TRBJ1-4, reads SAVISQKPSRDICQRGTSLTIQCQVDSQVTMMFWYRQQPGQSLTLIATANQGSEATYESGFVIDKFPISRPNLTFSTLTVSNMSPEDSSIYLCSVDVGVGGSEKLFFGSGTQLSVL.

In this sample, this clonotype turned up a few times. The chain employs TRBV15 and TRBJ1-2, with 8 bases lining up with TRBD1. CDR1 LNHNV and CDR2 YYDKDF come from the germline V gene (reference sequence). Trimming at V came to 4 bases and at J to 3 bases, leaving 7 bases not matched to a gene. This CDR3 contains 15 residues. CDR3 in amino acids: CATSIGTGRDYGYTF. In nucleotides, the CDR3 is TGTGCCACCAGCATTGGGACAGGTCGCGACTATGGCTACACCTTC. Full variable domain (outside the CDR3, taken from reference TRBV15 and TRBJ1-2): DAMVIQNPRYQVTQFGKPVTLSCSQTLNHNVMYWYQQKSSQAPKLLFHYYDKDFNNEADTPDNFQSRRPNTSFCFLDIRSPGLGDTAMYLCATSIGTGRDYGYTFGSGTRLTVV.

This clonotype was counted a few times. The chain uses TRBV12-3 or TRBV12-4 and TRBJ2-5, with D perhaps matching TRBD2 (5 bases). The CDR3 contains 14 residues. The V and J ends lost 5 bases and 5 bases respectively, with 15 bases between them. Written as DNA, the CDR3 is TGTGCCAGCAGTCCAATTTCCGGGGAGGAGACCCAGTACTTC. Protein product: CASSPISGEETQYF.

This clonotype came up a few times. The V call is TRBV7-9, the J call TRBJ2-5, with 12 bases fitting TRBD2. Germline assignment: CDR1 SEHNR and CDR2 FQNEAQ (reference sequence). The CDR3 length is 15 residues. J gave up 5 bases and V 3 bases, and 4 bases lay outside the gene matches. The CDR3 bases are TGTGCCAGCAGCTTTTCGCTAGCGGGAGGGGAGACCCAGTACTTC. Its protein is CASSFSLAGGETQYF.

The V and J genes are TRBV2 and TRBJ1-1, with D perhaps TRBD1 (6 bases). V lost 8 bases, J lost 0 bases, and 16 bases lay in between. The CDR3 spans 15 residues. Germline V gene sequence: CDR1 SNHLY, CDR2 FYNNEI. The DNA of the CDR3 is TGTGCCAGCGGCGTTTACAGGGATATGAACACTGAAGCTTTCTTT. Translating it yields CASGVYRDMNTEAFF. Together with reference TRBV2 and TRBJ1-1, the CDR3 gives the full variable domain: EPEVTQTPSHQVTQMGQEVILRCVPISNHLYFYWYRQILGQKVEFLVSFYNNEISEKSEIFDDQFSVERPDGSNFTLKIRSTKLEDSAMYFCASGVYRDMNTEAFFGQGTRLTVV.

This clonotype was seen only a few times. The J gene is TRBJ2-3, the V gene TRBV21-1; no DNA check was done on the table's D call, TRBD2. TRBV21-1 is labeled a pseudogene. This CDR3 comprises 18 residues. The CDR3 sequence is CASTKTSGATSWGDTQYF. DNA of the CDR3: TGTGCCAGCACCAAAACTAGCGGGGCCACCTCTTGGGGGGATACGCAGTATTTT.

V and J are TRBV19 and TRBJ2-5; 7 bases are shared with TRBD1. There are 14 residues in the CDR3. Germline CDR1 reads LNHDA; CDR2 reads SQIVND (reference sequence). The V gene end was trimmed by 5 bases and the J gene end by 6 bases; junction bases not matched to a gene: 9. DNA of the CDR3: TGTGCCAGTAGTCCTCAGACAGGGCCCCAGACCCAGTACTTC. It is translated as CASSPQTGPQTQYF.

The V call is TRBV4-3, the J call TRBJ2-1; D remains unclear. The germline gives CDR1 LGHNA, CDR2 YSLEER. The ends were cut back, 4 bases at V and 2 bases at J, with 12 bases in the middle. This CDR3 comprises 15 residues. In nucleotides, the CDR3 is TGCGCCAGCAGCCTCTCGGCGTTAACCTACAATGAGCAGTTCTTC. Its translation: CASSLSALTYNEQFF.

The chain recombines TRBV19 with TRBJ2-6; D is ambiguous. V lost 3 bases and J 0 bases, leaving 9 bases between the germline ends. CDR1 is LNHDA, CDR2 SQIVND, per germline (reference sequence). This CDR3 contains 16 residues. The CDR3 is CASSIWKGSGANVLTF. The CDR3 DNA follows: TGTGCCAGTAGTATTTGGAAAGGCTCTGGGGCCAACGTCCTGACTTTC.